The T cell receptor beta chain described here comes from a study of Ad26.COV2.S vaccination and SARS-CoV-2 variants. Noted treatment: 19 received Ad26.COV2.S at low or high dose, single or two shots; several received placebo; per-sample allocation not given. Day 63 after the first vaccine or placebo injection was the time point for sampling. CDR3 length equals 15 residues. V shed 5 bases and J 8 bases; nucleotides not matched to a gene: 9. The germline CDR1 and CDR2 sequences are SGHAT and FQNNGV. TCRdb's table, derived via immunoSEQ multiplex PCR, lists solely in-frame clones and lacks some. Of fewer than 900,000 clones listed, roughly 90% were seen once; the top ten hold around 1.4%. Overall study results and limits: Spike-specific TCR breadth was greater after Ad26.COV2.S than placebo.

Notes on this clone: No antigen is known for it.

This receptor was identified in a person aged 18-65 years who received the Ad26.COV2.S COVID-19 vaccine or a placebo. Sequenced material: peripheral blood, taken in a trial of Ad26.COV2.S vaccine versus placebo. This chain uses TRBV11-2 with TRBJ1-4; 9 nucleotides agree with TRBD1. CDR3 sequence: CASSPGTGSFEKLFF. DNA for the CDR3: TGTGCCAGCAGCCCCGGGACAGGGTCATTCGAAAAACTGTTTTTT.